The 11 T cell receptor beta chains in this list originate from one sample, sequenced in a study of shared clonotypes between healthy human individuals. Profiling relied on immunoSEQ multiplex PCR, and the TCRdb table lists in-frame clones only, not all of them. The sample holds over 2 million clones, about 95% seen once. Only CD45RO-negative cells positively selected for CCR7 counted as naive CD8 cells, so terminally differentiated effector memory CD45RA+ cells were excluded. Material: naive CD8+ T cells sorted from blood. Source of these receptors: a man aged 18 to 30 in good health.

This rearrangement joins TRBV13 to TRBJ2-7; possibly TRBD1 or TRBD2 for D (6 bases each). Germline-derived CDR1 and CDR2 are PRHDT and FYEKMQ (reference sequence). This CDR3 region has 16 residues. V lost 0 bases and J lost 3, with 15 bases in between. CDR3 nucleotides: TGTGCCAGCAGCTTAGGAGGTTATGGGGGGCGCTACGAGCAGTACTTC. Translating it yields CASSLGGYGGRYEQYF. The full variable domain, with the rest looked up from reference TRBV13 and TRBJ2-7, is AAGVIQSPRHLIKEKRETATLKCYPIPRHDTVYWYQQGPGQDPQFLISFYEKMQSDKGSIPDRFSAQQFSDYHSELNMSSLELGDSALYFCASSLGGYGGRYEQYFGPGTRLTVT.

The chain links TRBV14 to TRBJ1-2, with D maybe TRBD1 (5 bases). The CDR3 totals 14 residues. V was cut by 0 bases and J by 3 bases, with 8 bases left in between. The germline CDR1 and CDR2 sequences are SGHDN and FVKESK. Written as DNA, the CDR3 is TGTGCCAGCAGCCAAGACATAGGGGACTATGGCTACACCTTC. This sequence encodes CASSQDIGDYGYTF.

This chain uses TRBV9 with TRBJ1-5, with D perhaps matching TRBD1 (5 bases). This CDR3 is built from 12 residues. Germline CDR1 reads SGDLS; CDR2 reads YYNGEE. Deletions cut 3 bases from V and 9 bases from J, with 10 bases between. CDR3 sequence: CASSEGEGPQHF. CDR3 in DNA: TGTGCCAGCAGCGAAGGGGAGGGGCCCCAGCATTTT.

CDR3 coding DNA: TGTGCCAGCAGTTTGCCCCGCAGGGCTAGCGAGAAACCCTACGAGCAGTACTTC. Amino acid sequence: CASSLPRRASEKPYEQYF. The chain carries TRBV28 and TRBJ2-7; D perhaps matches TRBD2 (6 bases). CDR3 length: 18 residues. V gave up 3 bases and J gave up 2 bases, with 23 bases separating them. CDR1 and CDR2 (germline): MDHEN, SYDVKM.

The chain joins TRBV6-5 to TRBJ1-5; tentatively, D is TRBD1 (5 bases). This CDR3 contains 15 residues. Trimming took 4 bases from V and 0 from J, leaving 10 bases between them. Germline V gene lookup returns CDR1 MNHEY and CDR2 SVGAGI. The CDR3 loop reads CASSSDRYSNQPQHF. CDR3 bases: TGTGCCAGCAGTTCCGACAGATATAGCAATCAGCCCCAGCATTTT.

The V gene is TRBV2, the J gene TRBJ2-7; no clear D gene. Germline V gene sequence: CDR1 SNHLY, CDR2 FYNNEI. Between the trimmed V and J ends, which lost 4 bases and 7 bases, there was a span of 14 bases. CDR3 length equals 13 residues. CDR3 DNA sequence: TGTGCCAGCAGTGTGGAACCTGCCGGGGAGCAGTACTTC. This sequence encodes CASSVEPAGEQYF.

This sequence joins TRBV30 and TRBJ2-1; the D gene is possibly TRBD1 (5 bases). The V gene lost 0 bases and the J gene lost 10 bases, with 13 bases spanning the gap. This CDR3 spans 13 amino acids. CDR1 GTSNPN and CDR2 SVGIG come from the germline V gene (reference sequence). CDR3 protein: CAWSVGAAREQFF. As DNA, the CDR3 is TGTGCCTGGAGTGTAGGGGCTGCGAGGGAGCAGTTCTTC.

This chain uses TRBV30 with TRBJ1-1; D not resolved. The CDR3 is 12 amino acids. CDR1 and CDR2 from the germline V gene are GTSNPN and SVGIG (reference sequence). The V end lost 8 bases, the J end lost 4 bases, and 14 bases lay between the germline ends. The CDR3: CALQPVGTEAFF. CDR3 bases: TGTGCCCTGCAACCTGTAGGCACTGAAGCTTTCTTT.

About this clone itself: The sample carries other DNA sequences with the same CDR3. This chain's CDR3 is CASSLWGTGELFF. The CDR3 nucleotides are TGTGCCAGCAGTTTATGGGGCACCGGGGAGCTGTTTTTT. The chain has TRBV27 and TRBJ2-2; the D is unclear. In germline, CDR1 is MNHEY, CDR2 SMNVEV (reference sequence). Deletions cut 1 base from V and 4 bases from J, with 4 bases between. This CDR3 comprises 13 residues.

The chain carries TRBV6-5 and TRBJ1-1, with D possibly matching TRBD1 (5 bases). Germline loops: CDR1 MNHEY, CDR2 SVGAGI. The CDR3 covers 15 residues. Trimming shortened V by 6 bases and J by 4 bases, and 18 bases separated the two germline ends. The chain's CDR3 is CASSLSGTLGTEAFF. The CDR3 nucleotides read TGTGCCAGCAGCCTCTCAGGGACTCTCGGCACTGAAGCTTTCTTT.

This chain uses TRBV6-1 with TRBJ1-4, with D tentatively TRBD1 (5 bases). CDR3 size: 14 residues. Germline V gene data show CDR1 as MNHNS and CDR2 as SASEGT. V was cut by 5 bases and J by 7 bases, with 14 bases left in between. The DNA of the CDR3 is TGTGCCAGCAGTCAGGGCCAATCGGGTGAAAAACTGTTTTTT. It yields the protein CASSQGQSGEKLFF.